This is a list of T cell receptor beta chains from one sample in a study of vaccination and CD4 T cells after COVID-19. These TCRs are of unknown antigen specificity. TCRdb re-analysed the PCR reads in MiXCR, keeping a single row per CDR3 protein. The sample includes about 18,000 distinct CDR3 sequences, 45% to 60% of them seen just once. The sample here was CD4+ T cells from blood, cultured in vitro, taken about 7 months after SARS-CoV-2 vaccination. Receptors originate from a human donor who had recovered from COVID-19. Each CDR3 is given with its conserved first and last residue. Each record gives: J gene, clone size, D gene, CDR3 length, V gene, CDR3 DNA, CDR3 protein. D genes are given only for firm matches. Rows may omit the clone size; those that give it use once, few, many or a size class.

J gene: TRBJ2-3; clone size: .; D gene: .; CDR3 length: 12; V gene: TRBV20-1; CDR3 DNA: TGCAGTGCTAGAGACACACCAGATACGCAGTATTTT; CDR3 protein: CSARDTPDTQYF
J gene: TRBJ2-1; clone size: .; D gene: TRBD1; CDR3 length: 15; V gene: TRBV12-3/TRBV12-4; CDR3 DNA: TGTGCCAGCAGCGGACAGGGGGCCCAACGGAATGAGCAGTTCTTC; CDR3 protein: CASSGQGAQRNEQFF
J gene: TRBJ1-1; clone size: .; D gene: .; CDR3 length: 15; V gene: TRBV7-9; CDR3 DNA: TGTGCCAGCAGCTGGTCCGCGGGGGAAGGGACTGAAGCTTTCTTT; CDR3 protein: CASSWSAGEGTEAFF
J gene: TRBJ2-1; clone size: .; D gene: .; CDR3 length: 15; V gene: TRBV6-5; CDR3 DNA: TGTGCCAGCAGTTACACGTCAGAAGATTACAATGAGCAGTTCTTC; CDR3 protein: CASSYTSEDYNEQFF
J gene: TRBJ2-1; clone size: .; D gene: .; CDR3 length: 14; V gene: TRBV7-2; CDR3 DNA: TGTGCCAGCAGCCAGGGCCGGGAGACCAATGAGCAGTTCTTC; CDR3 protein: CASSQGRETNEQFF
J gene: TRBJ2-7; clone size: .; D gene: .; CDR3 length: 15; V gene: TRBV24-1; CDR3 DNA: TGTGCCACCAGTGACCCTGGCGAAGGGGCCGGCGAGCAGTACTTC; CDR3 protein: CATSDPGEGAGEQYF
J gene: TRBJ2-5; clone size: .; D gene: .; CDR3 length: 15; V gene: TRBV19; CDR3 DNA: TGTGCCAGTAGTATCAGGCGGGCAGGTCAAGAGACCCAGTACTTC; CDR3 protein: CASSIRRAGQETQYF
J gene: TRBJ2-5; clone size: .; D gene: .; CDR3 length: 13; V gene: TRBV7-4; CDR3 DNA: TGTGCCAGCAGCGTAGATCCGTTGGGGACCCAGTACTTC; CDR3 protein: CASSVDPLGTQYF
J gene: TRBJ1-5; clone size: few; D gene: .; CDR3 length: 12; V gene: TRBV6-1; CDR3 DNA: TGTGCCAGCAGAGCGATCGGGGGGCCCCAGCATTTT; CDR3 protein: CASRAIGGPQHF
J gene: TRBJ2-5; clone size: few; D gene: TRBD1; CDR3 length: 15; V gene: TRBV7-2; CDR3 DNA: TGTGCCAGCAGCAAAAACAGGGGCGGTCAAGAGACCCAGTACTTC; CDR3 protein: CASSKNRGGQETQYF
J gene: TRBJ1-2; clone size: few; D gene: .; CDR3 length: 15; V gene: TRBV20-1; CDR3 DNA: TGCAGTGCTCCCAACAGGGACGGAATTCTCTATGGCTACACCTTC; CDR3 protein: CSAPNRDGILYGYTF
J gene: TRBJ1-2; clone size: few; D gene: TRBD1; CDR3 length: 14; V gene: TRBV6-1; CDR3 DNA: TGTGCCAGCCGTGAAACAGGGGGGGCCTATGGCTACACCTTC; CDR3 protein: CASRETGGAYGYTF
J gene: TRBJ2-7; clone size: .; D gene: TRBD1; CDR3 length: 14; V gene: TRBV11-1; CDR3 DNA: TGTGCCAGCAGCCGGAGACAGGGGGCTTACGAGCAGTACTTC; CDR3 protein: CASSRRQGAYEQYF
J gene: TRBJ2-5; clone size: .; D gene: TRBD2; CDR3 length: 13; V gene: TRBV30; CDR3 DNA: TGTGCCTGGAGTGGACTAGCGGGGGAGACCCAGTACTTC; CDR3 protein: CAWSGLAGETQYF
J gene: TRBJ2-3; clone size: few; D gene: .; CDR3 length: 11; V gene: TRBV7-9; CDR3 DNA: TGTGCCAGCAGCTTAGAAGGTGCGCAGTATTTT; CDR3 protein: CASSLEGAQYF
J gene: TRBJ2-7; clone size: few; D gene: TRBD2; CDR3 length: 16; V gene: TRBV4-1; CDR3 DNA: TGCGCCAGCAGCCAAGCCGTAGCGGGGAGGAGGTACGAGCAGTACTTC; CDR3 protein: CASSQAVAGRRYEQYF
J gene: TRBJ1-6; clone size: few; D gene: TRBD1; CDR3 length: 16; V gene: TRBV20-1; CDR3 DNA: TGCAGTGCTAGACGAAGGACAGGGTTAGGGAATTCACCCCTCCACTTT; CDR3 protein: CSARRRTGLGNSPLHF
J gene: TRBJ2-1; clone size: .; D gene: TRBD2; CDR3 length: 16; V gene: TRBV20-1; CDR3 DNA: TGCAGTGCTAGGTCGGGACTAGCGGGGGTATACAATGAGCAGTTCTTC; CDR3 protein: CSARSGLAGVYNEQFF
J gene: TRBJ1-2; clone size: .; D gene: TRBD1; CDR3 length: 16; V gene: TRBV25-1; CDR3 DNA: TGTGCCAGCAGCGACGCAAGACGGACAGGGGTGGTCGGCTACACCTTC; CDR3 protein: CASSDARRTGVVGYTF
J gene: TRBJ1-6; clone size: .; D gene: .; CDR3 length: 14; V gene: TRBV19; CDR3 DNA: TGTGCCAGTAGTATAGGGTTACGGAATTCACCCCTCCACTTT; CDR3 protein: CASSIGLRNSPLHF
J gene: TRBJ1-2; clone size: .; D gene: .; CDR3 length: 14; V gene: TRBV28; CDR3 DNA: TGTGCCAGCTCGATAGCTGGCGCCGTGTGGGGCTACACCTTC; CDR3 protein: CASSIAGAVWGYTF
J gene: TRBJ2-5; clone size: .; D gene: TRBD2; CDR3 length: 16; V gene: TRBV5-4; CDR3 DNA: TGTGCCAGCAGCTTGGCCCACCTAGCGGGGGCAGAGACCCAGTACTTC; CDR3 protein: CASSLAHLAGAETQYF
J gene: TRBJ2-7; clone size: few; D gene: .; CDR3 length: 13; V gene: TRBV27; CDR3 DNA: TGTGCCAGCAGTCGAAAGAGCTCCTACGAGCAGTACTTC; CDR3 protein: CASSRKSSYEQYF
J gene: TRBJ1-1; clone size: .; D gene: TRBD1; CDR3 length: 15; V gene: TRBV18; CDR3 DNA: TGTGCCAGCACCCAACGGACAGGGATGAACACTGAAGCTTTCTTT; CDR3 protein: CASTQRTGMNTEAFF
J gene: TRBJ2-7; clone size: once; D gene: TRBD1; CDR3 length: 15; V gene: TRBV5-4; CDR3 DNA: TGTGCCAGCAGCGTAGGGGACAGGGGCACCTACGAGCAGTACTTC; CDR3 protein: CASSVGDRGTYEQYF
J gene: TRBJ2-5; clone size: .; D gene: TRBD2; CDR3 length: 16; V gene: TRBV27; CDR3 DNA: TGTGCCAGCAGTTTCTCCCCGGCTAGCGGGAAACGGACCCAGTACTTC; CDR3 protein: CASSFSPASGKRTQYF
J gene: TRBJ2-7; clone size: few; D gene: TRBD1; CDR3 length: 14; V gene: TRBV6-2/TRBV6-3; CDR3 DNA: TGTGCCAGCGCTAAGACGACAGGGGGGTACGAGCAGTACTTC; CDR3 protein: CASAKTTGGYEQYF
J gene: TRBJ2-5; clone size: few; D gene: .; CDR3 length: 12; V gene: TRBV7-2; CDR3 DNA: TGTGCCAGCAGCCGATTTAGGGAGACCCAGTACTTC; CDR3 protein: CASSRFRETQYF
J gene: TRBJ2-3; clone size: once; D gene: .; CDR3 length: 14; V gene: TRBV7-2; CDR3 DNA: TGTGCCAGCAGCTTAGCCCTGGGTGCAGATACGCAGTATTTT; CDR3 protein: CASSLALGADTQYF
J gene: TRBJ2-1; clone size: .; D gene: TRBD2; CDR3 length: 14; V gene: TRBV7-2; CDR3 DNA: TGTGCCAGCAGCGAAGCGGGAGGGCCCGATGAGCAGTTCTTC; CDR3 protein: CASSEAGGPDEQFF
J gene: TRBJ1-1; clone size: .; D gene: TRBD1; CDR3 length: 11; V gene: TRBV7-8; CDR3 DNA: TGTGCCAGCAGGGCGCCAGGACAGGGCTGGTTT; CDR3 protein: CASRAPGQGWF
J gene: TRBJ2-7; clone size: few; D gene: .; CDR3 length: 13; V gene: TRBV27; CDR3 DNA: TGTGCCAGCGGGTTCAGGGCTTCCTACGAGCAGTACTTC; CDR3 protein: CASGFRASYEQYF
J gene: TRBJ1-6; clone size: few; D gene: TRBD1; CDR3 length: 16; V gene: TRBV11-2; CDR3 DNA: TGTGCCAGCAGACCTCAGGGGGCAGGGGGCAATTCACCCCTCCACTTT; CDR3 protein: CASRPQGAGGNSPLHF
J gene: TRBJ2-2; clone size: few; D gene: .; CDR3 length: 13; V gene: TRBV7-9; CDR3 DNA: TGTGCCAGCAGCCGTGGAACCACCGGGGAGCTGTTTTTT; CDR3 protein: CASSRGTTGELFF
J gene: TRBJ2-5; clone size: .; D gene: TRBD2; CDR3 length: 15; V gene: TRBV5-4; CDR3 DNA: TGTGCCAGCAGCTTGGCGCTAGCGGGGCAAGAGACCCAGTACTTC; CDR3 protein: CASSLALAGQETQYF
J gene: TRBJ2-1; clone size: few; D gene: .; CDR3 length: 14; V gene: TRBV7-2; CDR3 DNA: TGTGCCAGCCGACCGCAGGGAGCCTACAATGAGCAGTTCTTC; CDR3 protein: CASRPQGAYNEQFF
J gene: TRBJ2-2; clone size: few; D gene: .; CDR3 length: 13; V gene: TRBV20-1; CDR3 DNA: TGCAGTGCTTTTAAAACGAACACCGGGGAGCTGTTTTTT; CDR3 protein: CSAFKTNTGELFF
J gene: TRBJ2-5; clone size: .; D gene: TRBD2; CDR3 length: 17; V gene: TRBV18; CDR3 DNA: TGTGCCAGCTCACCACGTAGCGGGAGGGGAGGTCAAGAGACCCAGTACTTC; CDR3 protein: CASSPRSGRGGQETQYF
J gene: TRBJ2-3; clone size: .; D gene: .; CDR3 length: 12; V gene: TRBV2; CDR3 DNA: TGTGCCAGCAGGGTTGTGGGGGATACGCAGTATTTT; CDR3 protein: CASRVVGDTQYF
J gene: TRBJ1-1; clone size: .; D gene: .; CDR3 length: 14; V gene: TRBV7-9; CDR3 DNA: TGTGCCAGCAGCCCCGTGGCACGCGCCACTGAAGCTTTCTTT; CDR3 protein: CASSPVARATEAFF
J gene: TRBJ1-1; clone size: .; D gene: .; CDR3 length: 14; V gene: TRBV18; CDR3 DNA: TGTGCCGGCTCACTTCGCGGGGCGAACACTGAAGCTTTCTTT; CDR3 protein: CAGSLRGANTEAFF
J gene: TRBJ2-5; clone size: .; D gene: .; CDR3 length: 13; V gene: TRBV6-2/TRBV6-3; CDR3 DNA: TGTGCCAGCACCCCACGGGGCCCAGAGACCCAGTACTTC; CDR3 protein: CASTPRGPETQYF
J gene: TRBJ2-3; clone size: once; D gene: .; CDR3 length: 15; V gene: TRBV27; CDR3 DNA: TGTGCCAGCAGTTATGGGCTATTAGGCACAGATACGCAGTATTTT; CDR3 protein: CASSYGLLGTDTQYF
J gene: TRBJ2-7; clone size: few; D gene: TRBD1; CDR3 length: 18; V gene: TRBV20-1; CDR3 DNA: TGCAGTGCTCAAGGGACAGGGTCTAGCGCAACACCCTCCTACGAGCAGTACTTC; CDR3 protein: CSAQGTGSSATPSYEQYF
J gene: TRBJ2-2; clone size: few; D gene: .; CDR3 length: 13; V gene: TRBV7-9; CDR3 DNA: TGTGCCAGCAGCCCCCATTGGTCCGGGGAGCTGTTTTTT; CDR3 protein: CASSPHWSGELFF